A single sample gave rise to the 19 T cell receptor beta chains below, sequenced in a study of siplizumab effects on memory and regulatory T cells. The data were produced by immunoSEQ multiplex PCR, yet TCRdb's version contains in-frame clones alone and is incomplete. This table holds 26,000 or so clones, 84% found once. Material: memory CD4+ T cells sorted from blood. The receptors were gathered from a human donor in good health.

The V and J genes are TRBV5-1 and TRBJ1-6; possible D gene TRBD1, 6 bases. Germline-derived CDR1 and CDR2 are SGHRS and YFSETQ. V lost 6 bases, J lost 7 bases, and 14 bases lay in between. The CDR3 extends over 14 amino acids. This CDR3 reads CASNALGANSPLHF. Written as DNA, the CDR3 is TGCGCCAGCAACGCGCTGGGGGCAAATTCACCCCTCCACTTT.

This clone was detected once. The chain combines TRBV6-1 with TRBJ2-7, with D perhaps matching TRBD2 (6 bases). The ends were cut back, 5 bases at V and 3 bases at J, with 11 bases in the middle. The CDR3 totals 13 residues. Germline V gene sequence: CDR1 MNHNS, CDR2 SASEGT. CDR3 protein: CASSWEANYEQYF. The CDR3 nucleotides are TGTGCCAGCAGTTGGGAGGCGAACTACGAGCAGTACTTC.

The chain is built from TRBV6-1 and TRBJ2-3; D is possibly TRBD1 or TRBD2 (5 bases each). Trimming took off 6 bases at V and 1 base at J, with 14 bases between the two ends. Per germline, CDR1 MNHNS and CDR2 SASEGT. The length of the CDR3 is 15 residues. The CDR3 sequence: CASSPGTSGTDTQYF. The CDR3 DNA follows: TGTGCCAGCAGCCCCGGGACCTCAGGCACAGATACGCAGTATTTT.

The J gene is TRBJ2-7, the V gene TRBV10-3, with TRBD1 matching 10 bases. The junction had 7 bases not matched to a gene; V was cut back by 6 bases and J by 5 bases. The CDR3 length is 14 residues. Germline CDR1 reads ENHRY; CDR2 reads SYGVKD. DNA for the CDR3: TGTGCCATCAGGACGGGACAGGGGATCCACGAGCAGTACTTC. Protein sequence: CAIRTGQGIHEQYF.

This clone was detected only once. The chain uses TRBV7-2 and TRBJ1-1; possible D gene TRBD1, 5 bases. The germline V and J ends were trimmed by 5 bases and 0 bases, with 13 bases remaining between them. CDR1 is SGHTA, CDR2 FQGNSA, per germline. The CDR3 is made up of 15 amino acids. The CDR3 DNA is TGTGCCAGCAGCCAACCGGGACGAATGAACACTGAAGCTTTCTTT. Amino acids: CASSQPGRMNTEAFF.

The genes are TRBV25-1 and TRBJ1-3; 7 nucleotides line up with TRBD1. From germline, CDR1 is MGHDK and CDR2 SYGVNS. The CDR3 covers 13 residues. The trim removed 10 bases at V and 2 bases at J, leaving 5 bases unmatched. The CDR3, as DNA: TGTGCCACCTCCGACAGGGCTGGAAACACCATATATTTT. Translating it yields CATSDRAGNTIYF.

The rearrangement uses TRBV6-5 and TRBJ1-1; the D gene is possibly TRBD1 (5 bases). The V gene lost 2 bases and the J gene lost 5 bases, with 12 bases spanning the gap. The CDR3 is 14 residues long. CDR1 MNHEY and CDR2 SVGAGI come from the germline V gene. The CDR3 spells CASSYDDSRTEAFF. DNA of the CDR3: TGTGCCAGCAGTTACGATGACAGTCGGACTGAAGCTTTCTTT.

This clone has only one observation. The chain employs TRBV28 and TRBJ2-7; 15 nucleotides line up with TRBD2. V gave up 5 bases and J gave up 2 bases; unmatched junction bases: 19. The CDR3 runs 21 residues. Per germline, CDR1 MDHEN and CDR2 SYDVKM. The CDR3 spells CASSPTGLAGGGLQSTYEQYF. In nucleotides, the CDR3 is TGTGCCAGCAGTCCCACGGGACTAGCGGGAGGTGGTCTCCAATCAACCTACGAGCAGTACTTC.

The J gene is TRBJ1-1, the V gene TRBV15; no reliable D call. Germline V gene sequence: CDR1 LNHNV, CDR2 YYDKDF (reference sequence). The CDR3 contains 13 residues. V lost 3 bases and J 0 bases, leaving 5 bases between the germline ends. CDR3 DNA: TGTGCCACCAGCAGCACCCTGAACACTGAAGCTTTCTTT. Amino acids: CATSSTLNTEAFF.

The J gene is TRBJ2-7, the V gene TRBV7-9; TRBD2 matches at 7 bases. Germline V CDR1 and CDR2: SEHNR, FQNEAQ (reference sequence). This CDR3 is built from 14 residues. V was clipped by 1 base and J by 2 bases; unmatched bases: 2. In DNA, the CDR3 is TGTGCCAGCAGCTTAGGCGGGGGAACCTACGAGCAGTACTTC. Translated, it gives CASSLGGGTYEQYF.

This sequence joins TRBV6-5 and TRBJ2-3; 8 bases agree with TRBD2. V gave up 2 bases and J gave up 1 base; unmatched junction bases: 2. CDR1 is MNHEY and CDR2 is SVGAGI in the germline V gene. The CDR3 has 15 residues. In nucleotides, the CDR3 is TGTGCCAGCAGTTACAGAGCGGGAGGCACAGATACGCAGTATTTT. Encoded protein: CASSYRAGGTDTQYF.

To note about this clone: An end of the junction differs from the germline gene, which may be a read error. The chain employs TRBV2 and TRBJ2-7; D gene uncertain. The germline V gene encodes CDR1 SNHLY and CDR2 FYNNEI. The CDR3 consists of 12 residues. CDR3 sequence reads: CASSFSRYERYF. CDR3 bases: TGTGCCAGCAGCTTTTCGCGGTACGAGCGGTACTTC.

This chain connects TRBV9 to TRBJ2-2; D not resolved. V was cut by 4 bases and J by 8 bases, with 12 bases left in between. Germline V gene data show CDR1 as SGDLS and CDR2 as YYNGEE. The CDR3 length is 13 residues. For the CDR3, the DNA is TGTGCCAGCAGCTTATCAGTTGGTGGGGAGCTGTTTTTT. Translating it yields CASSLSVGGELFF. The full variable domain, its missing parts supplied by reference TRBV9 and TRBJ2-2, is DSGVTQTPKHLITATGQRVTLRCSPRSGDLSVYWYQQSLDQGLQFLIQYYNGEERAKGNILERFSAQQFPDLHSELNLSSLELGDSALYFCASSLSVGGELFFGEGSRLTVL.

This clone has only one observation. The rearrangement links TRBV28 to TRBJ1-1, with a weak D call TRBD1 (6 bases). CDR1 MDHEN and CDR2 SYDVKM come from the germline V gene. This CDR3 is 16 amino acids long. Trimming took 1 base from V and 4 from J, leaving 16 bases between them. The CDR3 region is CASSLFGRGRGTEAFF. DNA of the CDR3: TGTGCCAGCAGTTTATTCGGCAGGGGAAGGGGCACTGAAGCTTTCTTT.

This clone was seen once. This chain connects TRBV28 to TRBJ1-2, with a tentative D call TRBD1 (6 bases). The CDR3 covers 14 residues. From germline, CDR1 is MDHEN and CDR2 SYDVKM. Trimming took off 3 bases at V and 3 bases at J, with 11 bases between the two ends. This chain's CDR3 is CASSFGGADYGYTF. CDR3 DNA sequence: TGTGCCAGCAGTTTTGGGGGGGCGGACTATGGCTACACCTTC.

J is TRBJ2-6 and V is TRBV7-6; no firm D call. CDR3 length equals 16 residues. V dropped 5 bases and J dropped 0 bases, with 11 bases sitting between them. Germline CDR1 SGHVS, CDR2 FNYEAQ. Here the CDR3 DNA reads TGTGCCAGCAGCGGCTGGGCTTTCTCTGGGGCCAACGTCCTGACTTTC. Protein sequence: CASSGWAFSGANVLTF.

The chain joins TRBV19 to TRBJ2-1, with TRBD2 identical over 7 bases. The CDR3 covers 16 residues. CDR1 is LNHDA, CDR2 SQIVND, per germline (reference sequence). Trimming cost V 6 bases and J 8 bases; bases outside gene matches: 16. This CDR3 is CASRLTLLGGSHEQFF. DNA for the CDR3: TGTGCCAGTAGACTCACACTTCTGGGGGGGTCCCATGAGCAGTTCTTC.

This sequence joins TRBV30 and TRBJ2-5; perhaps TRBD1 as D (5 bases). Germline CDR1 reads GTSNPN; CDR2 reads SVGIG (reference sequence). Trimming pared 0 bases from V and 5 bases from J, leaving 13 bases between. The CDR3 is made up of 14 amino acids. The chain's CDR3 is CAWSVGRALETQYF. The DNA for the CDR3 is TGTGCCTGGAGTGTTGGCAGGGCCCTTGAGACCCAGTACTTC.

The rearrangement links TRBV10-3 to TRBJ2-7; 7 bases are a match to TRBD2. After removal of 3 bases from V and 0 bases from J, the junction contained 8 bases not matched to a gene. Germline lookup yields CDR1 ENHRY and CDR2 SYGVKD. This CDR3 contains 16 residues. The CDR3 is CAISDLLAQGSYEQYF. The CDR3 nucleotides read TGTGCCATCAGTGACCTACTAGCGCAGGGCTCCTACGAGCAGTACTTC.